This T cell receptor (beta chain) was identified during a study of T-cell memory formation after mild COVID-19. Germline values: CDR1 LGHNA, CDR2 YNFKEQ. CDR3 length: 18 amino acids. Trimming removed 0 bases from V and 6 bases from J, with 21 bases in between. 5'RACE with constant-segment primers built TCRalpha and TCRbeta cDNA libraries with UMIs. MiXCR, run by TCRdb on the 5' RACE reads, gives a single entry per CDR3 protein. The sample lists roughly 600,000 distinct CDR3 sequences; 15% to 20% were seen once. Study-level points and caveats: Some clones that responded turned up in pre-infection memory, which suggests that cross-reactive memory joined in.

Concerning this clonotype itself: Its antigen remains unidentified.

Input material: PBMCs or a T cell subset sorted from them (not recorded which). The chain employs TRBV4-2 and TRBJ1-5; D remains ambiguous. The source of this sequence is an adult woman who had mild COVID-19 (a few samples of this study predate the infection). Cell type and time point are not known. In nucleotides, the CDR3 is TGTGCCAGCAGCCAAGATCGAGTTCATGTGCTGTATGGTCAGCCCCAGCATTTT. Protein sequence: CASSQDRVHVLYGQPQHF.